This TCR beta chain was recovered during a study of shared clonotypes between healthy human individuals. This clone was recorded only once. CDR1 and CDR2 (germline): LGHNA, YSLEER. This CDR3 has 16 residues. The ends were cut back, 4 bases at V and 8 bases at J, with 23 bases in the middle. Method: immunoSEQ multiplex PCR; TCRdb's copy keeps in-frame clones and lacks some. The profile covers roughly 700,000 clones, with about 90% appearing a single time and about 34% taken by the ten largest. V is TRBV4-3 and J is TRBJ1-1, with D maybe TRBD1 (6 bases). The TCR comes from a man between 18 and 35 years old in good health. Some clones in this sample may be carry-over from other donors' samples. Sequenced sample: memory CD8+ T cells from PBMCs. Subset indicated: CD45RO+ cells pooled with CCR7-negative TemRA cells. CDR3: CASSLKDGNRDFEAFF. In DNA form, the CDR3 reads TGCGCCAGCAGCCTAAAAGACGGAAACAGGGACTTCGAAGCTTTCTTT.